This TCR beta chain is drawn from a study of response to subunit inactivated influenza vaccine. Study findings and constraints: There was a suggestion from the authors that each seasonal influenza vaccination recruits few new T cells.

To note about this clonotype: What it binds is not known.

MiXCR was run by TCRdb on the RT-PCR reads, yielding one entry per CDR3 protein. Of roughly 790,000 distinct CDR3 sequences in the sample, around 20% were seen once. Germline loops: CDR1 SGHTA, CDR2 FQGNSA. The germline V and J ends were trimmed by 3 bases and 6 bases, with 14 bases remaining between them. The CDR3 consists of 15 residues. The clonotype comes from a man aged 45-65 years who received an inactivated influenza vaccine. The material sequenced was PBMCs from blood, taken more than 4 days after vaccination. This rearrangement joins TRBV7-2 to TRBJ2-2; TRBD1 or TRBD2 may be the D gene (6 bases each). In DNA, the CDR3 is TGTGCCAGCAGCTTTAAGGGGGGAGAGGCCGGGGAGCTGTTTTTT. It is translated as CASSFKGGEAGELFF.